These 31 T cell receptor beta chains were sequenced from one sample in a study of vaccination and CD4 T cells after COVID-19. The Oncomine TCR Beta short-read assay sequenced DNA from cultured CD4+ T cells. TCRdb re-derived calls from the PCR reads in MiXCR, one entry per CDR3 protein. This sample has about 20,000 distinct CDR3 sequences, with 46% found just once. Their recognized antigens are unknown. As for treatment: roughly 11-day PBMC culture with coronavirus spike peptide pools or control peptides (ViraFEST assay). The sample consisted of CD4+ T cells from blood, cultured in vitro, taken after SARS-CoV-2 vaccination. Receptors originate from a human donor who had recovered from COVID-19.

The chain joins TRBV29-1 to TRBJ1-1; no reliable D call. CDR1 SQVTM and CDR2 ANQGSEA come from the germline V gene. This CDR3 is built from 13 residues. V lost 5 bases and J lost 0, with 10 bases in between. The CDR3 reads CSVWEQMNTEAFF. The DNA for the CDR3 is TGCAGCGTTTGGGAACAGATGAACACTGAAGCTTTCTTT.

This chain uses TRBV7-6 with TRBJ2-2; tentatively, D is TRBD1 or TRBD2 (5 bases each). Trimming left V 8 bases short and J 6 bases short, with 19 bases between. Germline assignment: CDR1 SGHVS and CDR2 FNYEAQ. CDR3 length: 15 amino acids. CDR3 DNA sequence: TGTGCCAGCGATCGCATGGTGTTGGGGGCCGGGGAGCTGTTTTTT. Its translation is CASDRMVLGAGELFF.

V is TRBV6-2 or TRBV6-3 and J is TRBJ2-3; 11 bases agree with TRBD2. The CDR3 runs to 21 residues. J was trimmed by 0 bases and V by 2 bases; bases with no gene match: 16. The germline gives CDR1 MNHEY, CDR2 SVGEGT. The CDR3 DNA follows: TGTGCCAGCAGTTACCCTGCGGCTAGCGGGGGGCCCAGACCTAGCACAGATACGCAGTATTTT. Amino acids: CASSYPAASGGPRPSTDTQYF.

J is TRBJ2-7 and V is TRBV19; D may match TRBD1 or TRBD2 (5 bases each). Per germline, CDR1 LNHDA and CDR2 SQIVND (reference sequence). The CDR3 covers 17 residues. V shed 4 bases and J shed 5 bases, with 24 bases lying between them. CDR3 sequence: CASSTRPGPTESHEQYF. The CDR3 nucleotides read TGTGCCAGTAGTACGCGACCGGGACCCACCGAATCTCACGAGCAGTACTTC.

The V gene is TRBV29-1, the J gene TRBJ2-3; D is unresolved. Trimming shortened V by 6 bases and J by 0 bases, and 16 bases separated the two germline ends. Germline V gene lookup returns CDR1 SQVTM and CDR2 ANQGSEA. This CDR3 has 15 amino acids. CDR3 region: CSVESGGPSTDTQYF. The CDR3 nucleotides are TGCAGCGTGGAATCGGGTGGTCCTAGCACAGATACGCAGTATTTT.

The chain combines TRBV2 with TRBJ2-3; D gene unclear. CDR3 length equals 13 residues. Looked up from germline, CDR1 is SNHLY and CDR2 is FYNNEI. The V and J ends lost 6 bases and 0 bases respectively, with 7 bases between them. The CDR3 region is CASRGSSTDTQYF. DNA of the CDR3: TGTGCCAGCAGGGGATCTAGCACAGATACGCAGTATTTT.

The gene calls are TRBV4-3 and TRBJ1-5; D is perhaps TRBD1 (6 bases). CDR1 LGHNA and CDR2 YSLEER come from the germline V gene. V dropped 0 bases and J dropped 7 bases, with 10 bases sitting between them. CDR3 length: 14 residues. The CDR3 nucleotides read TGCGCCAGCAGCCAAGATCTTCAGGGGCAGCCCCAGCATTTT. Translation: CASSQDLQGQPQHF.

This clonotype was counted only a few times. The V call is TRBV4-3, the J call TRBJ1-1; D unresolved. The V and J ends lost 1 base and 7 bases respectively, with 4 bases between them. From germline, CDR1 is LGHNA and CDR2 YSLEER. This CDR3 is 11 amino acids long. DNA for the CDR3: TGCGCCAGCAGCCAAGGTGGTGAAGCTTTCTTT. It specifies CASSQGGEAFF.

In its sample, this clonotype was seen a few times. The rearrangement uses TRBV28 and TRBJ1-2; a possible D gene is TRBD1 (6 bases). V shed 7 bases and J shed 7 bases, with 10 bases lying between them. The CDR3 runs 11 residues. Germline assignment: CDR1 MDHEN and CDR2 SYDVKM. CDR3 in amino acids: CASKGRGGYTF. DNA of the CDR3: TGTGCCAGCAAGGGCAGGGGTGGCTACACCTTC.

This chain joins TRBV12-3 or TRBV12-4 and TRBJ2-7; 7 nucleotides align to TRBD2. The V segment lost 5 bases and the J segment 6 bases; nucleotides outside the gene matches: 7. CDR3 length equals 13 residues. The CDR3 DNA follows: TGTGCCAGCAGTGTCTCCAGGACTAGCGAGCAGTACTTC. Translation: CASSVSRTSEQYF.

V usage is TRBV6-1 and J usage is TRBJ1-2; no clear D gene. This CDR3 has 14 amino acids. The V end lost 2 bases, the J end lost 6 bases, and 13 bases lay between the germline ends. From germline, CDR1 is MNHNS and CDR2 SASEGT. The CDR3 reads CASSEIGRYDGYTF. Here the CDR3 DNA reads TGTGCCAGCAGTGAAATCGGGAGGTACGATGGCTACACCTTC.

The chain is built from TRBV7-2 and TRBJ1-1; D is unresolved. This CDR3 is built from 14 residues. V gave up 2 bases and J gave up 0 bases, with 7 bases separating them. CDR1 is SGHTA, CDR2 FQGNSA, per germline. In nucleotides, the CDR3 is TGTGCCAGCAGCTTATCAGCGATGAACACTGAAGCTTTCTTT. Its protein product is CASSLSAMNTEAFF.

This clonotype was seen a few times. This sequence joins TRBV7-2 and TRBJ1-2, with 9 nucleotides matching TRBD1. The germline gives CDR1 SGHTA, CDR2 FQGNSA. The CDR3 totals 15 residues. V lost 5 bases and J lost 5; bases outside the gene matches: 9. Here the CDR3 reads CASSPLTGTGYGYTF. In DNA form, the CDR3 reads TGTGCCAGCAGCCCACTAACCGGGACAGGGTATGGCTACACCTTC.

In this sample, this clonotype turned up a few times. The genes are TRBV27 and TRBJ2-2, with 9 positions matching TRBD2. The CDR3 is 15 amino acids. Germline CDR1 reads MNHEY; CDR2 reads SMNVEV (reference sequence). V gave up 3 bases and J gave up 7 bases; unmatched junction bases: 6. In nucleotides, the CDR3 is TGTGCCAGCAGTTTGTTAGCGGGAGACATCGGGGAGCTGTTTTTT. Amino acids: CASSLLAGDIGELFF.

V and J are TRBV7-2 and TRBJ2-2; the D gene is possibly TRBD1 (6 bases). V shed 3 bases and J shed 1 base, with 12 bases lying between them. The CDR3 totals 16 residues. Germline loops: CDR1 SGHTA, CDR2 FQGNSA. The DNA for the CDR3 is TGTGCCAGCAGCTTCAATGGACAGCTGAACACCGGGGAGCTGTTTTTT. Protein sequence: CASSFNGQLNTGELFF.

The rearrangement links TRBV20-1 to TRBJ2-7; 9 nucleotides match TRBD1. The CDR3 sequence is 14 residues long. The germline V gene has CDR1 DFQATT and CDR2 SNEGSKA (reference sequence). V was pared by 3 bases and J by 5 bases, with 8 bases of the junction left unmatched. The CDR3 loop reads CSASLDRGLHEQYF. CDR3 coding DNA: TGCAGTGCTAGTCTGGACAGGGGTTTACACGAGCAGTACTTC.

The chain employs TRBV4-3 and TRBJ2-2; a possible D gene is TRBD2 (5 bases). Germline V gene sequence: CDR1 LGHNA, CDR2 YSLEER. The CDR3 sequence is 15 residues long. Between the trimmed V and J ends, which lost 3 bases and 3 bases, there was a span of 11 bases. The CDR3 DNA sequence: TGCGCCAGCAGCCACGAGGACTTAGACACCGGGGAGCTGTTTTTT. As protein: CASSHEDLDTGELFF.

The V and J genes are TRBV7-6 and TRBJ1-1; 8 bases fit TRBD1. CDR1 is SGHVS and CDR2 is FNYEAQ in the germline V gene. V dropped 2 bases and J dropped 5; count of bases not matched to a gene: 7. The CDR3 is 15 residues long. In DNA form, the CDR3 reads TGTGCCAGCAGCTTACGGACAGGGCTGGGAACTGAAGCTTTCTTT. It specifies CASSLRTGLGTEAFF.

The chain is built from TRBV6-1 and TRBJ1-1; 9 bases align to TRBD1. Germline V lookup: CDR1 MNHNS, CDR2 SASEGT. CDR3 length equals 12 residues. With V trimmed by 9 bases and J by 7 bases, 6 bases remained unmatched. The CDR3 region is CASSQGAIEAFF. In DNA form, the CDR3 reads TGTGCCAGTTCACAGGGGGCCATTGAAGCTTTCTTT.

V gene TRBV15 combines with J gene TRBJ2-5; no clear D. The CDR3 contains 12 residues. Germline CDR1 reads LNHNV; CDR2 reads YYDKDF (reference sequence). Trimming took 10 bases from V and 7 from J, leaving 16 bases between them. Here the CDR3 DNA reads TGTGCCAGCGCAACGATGGGCACGACCCAGTACTTC. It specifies CASATMGTTQYF.

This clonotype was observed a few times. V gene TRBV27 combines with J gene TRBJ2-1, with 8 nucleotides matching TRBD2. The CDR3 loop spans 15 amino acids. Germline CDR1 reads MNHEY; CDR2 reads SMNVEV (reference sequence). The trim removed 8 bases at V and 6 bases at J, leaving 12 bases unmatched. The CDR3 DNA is TGTGCCAGCGCTACAGCGGGAGTTTTTAGCAATGAGCAGTTCTTC. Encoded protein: CASATAGVFSNEQFF.

The CDR3 DNA reads TGTGCCAGCAGCACCGGACAGCCCTACGAGCAGTACTTC. This gives the protein CASSTGQPYEQYF. The chain links TRBV7-2 to TRBJ2-7; TRBD1 is a possible D gene (6 bases). This CDR3 is 13 amino acids long. V was cut by 5 bases and J by 2 bases, with 10 bases left in between. The germline V gene encodes CDR1 SGHTA and CDR2 FQGNSA.

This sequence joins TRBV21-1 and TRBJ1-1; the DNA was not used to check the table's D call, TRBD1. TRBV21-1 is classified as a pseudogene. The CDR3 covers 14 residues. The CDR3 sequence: CASSRVRGRTEAFF. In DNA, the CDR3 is TGTGCCAGCAGCAGAGTCAGGGGGCGGACTGAAGCTTTCTTT.

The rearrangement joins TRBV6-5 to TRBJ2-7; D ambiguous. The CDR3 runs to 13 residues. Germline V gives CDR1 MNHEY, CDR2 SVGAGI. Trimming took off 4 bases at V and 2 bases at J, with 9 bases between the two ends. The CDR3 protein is CASSFAATYEQYF. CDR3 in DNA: TGTGCCAGCAGTTTTGCAGCGACCTACGAGCAGTACTTC.

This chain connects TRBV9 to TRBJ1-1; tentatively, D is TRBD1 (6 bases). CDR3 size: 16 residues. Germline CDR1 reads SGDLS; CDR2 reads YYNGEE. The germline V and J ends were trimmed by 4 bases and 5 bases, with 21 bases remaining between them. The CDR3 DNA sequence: TGTGCCAGCAGCAGACCCCGAGGGGGACAAGAGACTGAAGCTTTCTTT. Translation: CASSRPRGGQETEAFF. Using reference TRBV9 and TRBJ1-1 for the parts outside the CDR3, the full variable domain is DSGVTQTPKHLITATGQRVTLRCSPRSGDLSVYWYQQSLDQGLQFLIQYYNGEERAKGNILERFSAQQFPDLHSELNLSSLELGDSALYFCASSRPRGGQETEAFFGQGTRLTVV.

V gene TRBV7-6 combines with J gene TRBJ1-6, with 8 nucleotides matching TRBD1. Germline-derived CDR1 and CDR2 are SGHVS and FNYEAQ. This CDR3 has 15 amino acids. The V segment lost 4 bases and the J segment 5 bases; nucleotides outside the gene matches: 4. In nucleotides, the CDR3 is TGTGCCAGCAGCTCGGGACAGGTTGATAATTCACCCCTCCACTTT. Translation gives CASSSGQVDNSPLHF.

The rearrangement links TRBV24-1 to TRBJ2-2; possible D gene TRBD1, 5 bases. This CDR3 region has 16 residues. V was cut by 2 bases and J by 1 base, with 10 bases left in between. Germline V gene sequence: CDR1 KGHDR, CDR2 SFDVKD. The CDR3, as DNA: TGTGCCACCAGTGATTATCATACAGGGAACACCGGGGAGCTGTTTTTT. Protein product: CATSDYHTGNTGELFF.

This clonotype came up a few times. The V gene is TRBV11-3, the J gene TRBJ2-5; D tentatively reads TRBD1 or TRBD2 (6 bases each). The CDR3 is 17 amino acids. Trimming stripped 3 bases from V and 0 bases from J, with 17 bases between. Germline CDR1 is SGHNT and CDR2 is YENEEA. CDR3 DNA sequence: TGTGCCAGCAGCTTCTTCGGGGGCGAGGGCCACCAAGAGACCCAGTACTTC. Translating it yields CASSFFGGEGHQETQYF.

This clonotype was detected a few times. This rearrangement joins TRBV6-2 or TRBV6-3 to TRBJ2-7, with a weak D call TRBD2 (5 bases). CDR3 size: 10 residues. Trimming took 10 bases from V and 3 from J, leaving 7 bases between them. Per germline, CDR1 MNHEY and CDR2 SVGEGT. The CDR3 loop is CATGGYEQYF. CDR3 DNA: TGTGCCACTGGAGGCTACGAGCAGTACTTC.

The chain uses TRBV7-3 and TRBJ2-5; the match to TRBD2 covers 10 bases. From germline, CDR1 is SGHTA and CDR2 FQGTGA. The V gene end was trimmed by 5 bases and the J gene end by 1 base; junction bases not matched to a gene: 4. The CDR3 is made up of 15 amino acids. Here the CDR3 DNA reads TGTGCCAGCAGCATTAGCGGGGGGACCCAAGAGACCCAGTACTTC. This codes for CASSISGGTQETQYF. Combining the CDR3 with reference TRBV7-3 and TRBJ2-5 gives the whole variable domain GAGVSQTPSNKVTEKGKYVELRCDPISGHTALYWYRQSLGQGPEFLIYFQGTGAADDSGLPNDRFFAVRPEGSVSTLKIQRTERGDSAVYLCASSISGGTQETQYFGPGTRLLVL.

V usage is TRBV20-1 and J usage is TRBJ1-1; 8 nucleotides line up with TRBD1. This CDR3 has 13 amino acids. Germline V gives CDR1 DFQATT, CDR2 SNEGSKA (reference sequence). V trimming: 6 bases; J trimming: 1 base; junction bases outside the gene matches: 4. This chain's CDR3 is CSAPGQENTEAFF. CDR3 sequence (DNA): TGCAGTGCCCCGGGACAGGAGAACACTGAAGCTTTCTTT.